These 23 T cell receptor beta chains came from one sample sequenced in a study of T cell responses to AZD1222 COVID-19 vaccine. This table comes from immunoSEQ multiplex PCR, and its TCRdb copy is limited to in-frame clones, with some not included. The sample has roughly 140,000 clones; approximately 89% are singletons. Sequencing used peripheral blood, obtained on day 0 of AZD1222 vaccination. The source of these receptors is an adult in good health.

The chain joins TRBV13 to TRBJ2-3; TRBD2 matches at 10 bases. Germline CDR1 and CDR2: PRHDT and FYEKMQ (reference sequence). This CDR3 is 17 amino acids long. The ends lost 2 bases at V and 3 bases at J; junction bases unmatched: 8. Written as DNA, the CDR3 is TGTGCCAGCAGCTTAACCACTAGCGGGGTCGCTACAGATACGCAGTATTTT. Protein sequence: CASSLTTSGVATDTQYF. The complete variable domain, with remaining parts taken from reference TRBV13 and TRBJ2-3, reads AAGVIQSPRHLIKEKRETATLKCYPIPRHDTVYWYQQGPGQDPQFLISFYEKMQSDKGSIPDRFSAQQFSDYHSELNMSSLELGDSALYFCASSLTTSGVATDTQYFGPGTRLTVL.

This chain joins TRBV19 and TRBJ2-3; no reliable D call. The CDR3 is 16 amino acids. Germline lookup yields CDR1 LNHDA and CDR2 SQIVND (reference sequence). The ends were cut back, 6 bases at V and 1 base at J, with 17 bases in the middle. As DNA, the CDR3 is TGTGCCAGTAGCCTCCCTTCCAGTTCTGGCACAGATACGCAGTATTTT. Translation: CASSLPSSSGTDTQYF.

The chain carries TRBV28 and TRBJ2-7; 16 bases are shared with TRBD2. The germline CDR1 and CDR2 sequences are MDHEN and SYDVKM. The CDR3 is 16 residues long. V dropped 6 bases and J dropped 6; count of bases not matched to a gene: 8. The CDR3 DNA reads TGTGCCAGCAGGTACGGGACTAGCGGGAGGGCCGTCGAGCAGTACTTC. It specifies CASRYGTSGRAVEQYF.

The chain employs TRBV9 and TRBJ2-2; 12 nucleotides agree with TRBD2. This CDR3 comprises 18 residues. CDR1 and CDR2 from the germline V gene are SGDLS and YYNGEE. V was clipped by 4 bases and J by 3 bases; unmatched bases: 10. CDR3 sequence reads: CASSPWTSGEGDTGELFF. CDR3 nucleotide sequence: TGTGCCAGCAGCCCTTGGACTAGCGGGGAGGGGGACACCGGGGAGCTGTTTTTT.

The chain couples TRBV2 to TRBJ2-7, with unresolved D. CDR1 SNHLY and CDR2 FYNNEI come from the germline V gene. Trimming removed 4 bases at V and 0 bases at J, with 4 bases between. The CDR3 totals 12 residues. The CDR3 here is CASSAFSYEQYF. CDR3 coding DNA: TGTGCCAGCAGTGCGTTCTCCTACGAGCAGTACTTC. Filled out from reference TRBV2 and TRBJ2-7, the complete variable domain reads EPEVTQTPSHQVTQMGQEVILRCVPISNHLYFYWYRQILGQKVEFLVSFYNNEISEKSEIFDDQFSVERPDGSNFTLKIRSTKLEDSAMYFCASSAFSYEQYFGPGTRLTVT.

CDR3: CASSTQAGEQFF. CDR3 nucleotides: TGTGCCAGCAGCACCCAAGCGGGTGAGCAGTTCTTC. V is TRBV9 and J is TRBJ2-1, with a possible D match to TRBD2 (6 bases). The CDR3 runs to 12 residues. Trimming removed 4 bases from V and 9 bases from J, with 11 bases in between. The germline V gene encodes CDR1 SGDLS and CDR2 YYNGEE.

The chain links TRBV5-1 to TRBJ2-1, with D perhaps being TRBD1 or TRBD2 (5 bases each). V shed 0 bases and J shed 3 bases, with 13 bases lying between them. This CDR3 is built from 16 residues. Germline assignment: CDR1 SGHRS and CDR2 YFSETQ. In DNA form, the CDR3 reads TGCGCCAGCAGCTTGGCTAGTGGGACGGGCTACAATGAGCAGTTCTTC. This codes for CASSLASGTGYNEQFF. The entire variable domain, with the rest obtained from reference TRBV5-1 and TRBJ2-1, is as follows: KAGVTQTPRYLIKTRGQQVTLSCSPISGHRSVSWYQQTPGQGLQFLFEYFSETQRNKGNFPGRFSGRQFSNSRSEMNVSTLELGDSALYLCASSLASGTGYNEQFFGPGTRLTVL.

CDR3 amino acids: CASSSVGLGTDTQYF. The CDR3 DNA reads as TGTGCCAGTAGTTCAGTAGGACTGGGCACAGATACGCAGTATTTT. J is TRBJ2-3 and V is TRBV19, with D perhaps TRBD2 (5 bases). The germline gives CDR1 LNHDA, CDR2 SQIVND (reference sequence). Trimming cost V 5 bases and J 1 base, with 13 bases left between them. This CDR3 spans 15 amino acids.

The chain has TRBV5-1 and TRBJ2-7; D remains unclear. The germline V and J ends were trimmed by 1 base and 3 bases, with 11 bases remaining between them. This CDR3 is 14 amino acids long. Looked up from germline, CDR1 is SGHRS and CDR2 is YFSETQ. The CDR3 sequence: CASSLMGEDYEQYF. In nucleotides, the CDR3 is TGCGCCAGCAGCTTGATGGGTGAGGACTACGAGCAGTACTTC. Variable domain in full (rest from reference TRBV5-1 and TRBJ2-7): KAGVTQTPRYLIKTRGQQVTLSCSPISGHRSVSWYQQTPGQGLQFLFEYFSETQRNKGNFPGRFSGRQFSNSRSEMNVSTLELGDSALYLCASSLMGEDYEQYFGPGTRLTVT.

V gene TRBV7-2 combines with J gene TRBJ1-4; tentative D call: TRBD1 (5 bases). The CDR3 contains 15 residues. Germline CDR1 reads SGHTA; CDR2 reads FQGNSA. The V end lost 3 bases, the J end lost 7 bases, and 15 bases lay between the germline ends. Here the CDR3 reads CASSFGGPGGEKLFF. The CDR3 bases are TGTGCCAGCAGCTTCGGAGGGCCGGGGGGTGAAAAACTGTTTTTT. Together with reference TRBV7-2 and TRBJ1-4, the CDR3 gives the full variable domain: GAGVSQSPSNKVTEKGKDVELRCDPISGHTALYWYRQSLGQGLEFLIYFQGNSAPDKSGLPSDRFSAERTGGSVSTLTIQRTQQEDSAVYLCASSFGGPGGEKLFFGSGTQLSVL.

The chain couples TRBV15 to TRBJ1-4, with 7 bases lining up with TRBD1. V dropped 0 bases and J dropped 6; count of bases not matched to a gene: 7. Germline V gene lookup returns CDR1 LNHNV and CDR2 YYDKDF (reference sequence). This CDR3 region has 16 residues. The CDR3 DNA reads as TGTGCCACCAGCAGAGACAAGGGCACAGGGGATGAAAAACTGTTTTTT. Encoded protein: CATSRDKGTGDEKLFF.

This sequence joins TRBV7-2 and TRBJ2-2, with 10 bases lining up with TRBD1. Germline CDR1 is SGHTA and CDR2 is FQGNSA. The V and J ends lost 7 bases and 4 bases, in that order; junction bases with no gene match: 9. This CDR3 spans 16 amino acids. The CDR3 nucleotides read TGTGCCAGCATCCACGCCAGGACAGGGGGCACCGGGGAGCTGTTTTTT. This encodes CASIHARTGGTGELFF.

The J gene is TRBJ1-1, the V gene TRBV5-5; the D gene is possibly TRBD1 (5 bases). CDR3 length: 13 residues. Trimming removed 2 bases at V and 1 base at J, with 6 bases between. CDR1 and CDR2 from the germline V gene are SGHKS and YYEKEE (reference sequence). The CDR3 bases are TGTGCCAGCAGCTTCGGGGCGAACACTGAAGCTTTCTTT. This codes for CASSFGANTEAFF.

The chain is built from TRBV11-1 and TRBJ2-7; no firm D call. Between the trimmed V and J ends, which lost 0 bases and 2 bases, there was a span of 11 bases. In germline, CDR1 is SGHAT, CDR2 FQDESV (reference sequence). The CDR3 loop spans 15 amino acids. The CDR3: CASSLALSGPYEQYF. For the CDR3, the DNA is TGTGCCAGCAGCTTAGCTTTGTCGGGTCCCTACGAGCAGTACTTC.

The rearrangement joins TRBV27 to TRBJ1-2; 7 bases are shared with TRBD1. The germline V gene has CDR1 MNHEY and CDR2 SMNVEV (reference sequence). Trimming removed 2 bases from V and 2 bases from J; junction bases left unmatched: 5. The length of the CDR3 is 15 residues. Written as DNA, the CDR3 is TGTGCCAGCAGTTTAGGACAGGCTTCCAACTATGGCTACACCTTC. Amino acids: CASSLGQASNYGYTF.

The V call is TRBV2, the J call TRBJ1-2, with a possible D match to TRBD1 (5 bases). CDR3 length: 16 residues. V was shortened by 2 bases and J by 6 bases, with 19 bases between the two germline ends. Germline values: CDR1 SNHLY, CDR2 FYNNEI. CDR3 amino acids: CASSELGWRGANGYTF. The CDR3 coding sequence is TGTGCCAGCAGTGAATTGGGATGGCGAGGGGCGAATGGCTACACCTTC.

This clone was counted a few times. The chain is built from TRBV4-1 and TRBJ1-5, with TRBD1 as a possible D gene (6 bases). V was clipped by 4 bases and J by 4 bases, with 14 bases between them. Germline V CDR1 and CDR2: MGHRA, YSYEKL. This CDR3 comprises 15 residues. In DNA form, the CDR3 reads TGCGCCAGCAGCCGGCAGACAGGACTTAATCAGCCCCAGCATTTT. Amino acids: CASSRQTGLNQPQHF.

This chain links TRBV30 with TRBJ2-3; 7 nucleotides line up with TRBD2. With 2 bases clipped from V and 1 base from J, the junction kept 9 bases outside the gene matches. This CDR3 spans 16 amino acids. Germline values: CDR1 GTSNPN, CDR2 SVGIG (reference sequence). CDR3 residues: CAWSLGAGVRTDTQYF. The CDR3 nucleotides are TGTGCCTGGAGTTTAGGGGCGGGGGTACGCACAGATACGCAGTATTTT.

The chain employs TRBV2 and TRBJ1-2, with D maybe TRBD1 (6 bases). Trimming removed 4 bases at V and 6 bases at J, with 15 bases between. Germline V CDR1 and CDR2: SNHLY, FYNNEI. This CDR3 has 14 amino acids. The CDR3 region has the DNA TGTGCCAGCAGTGGGGGGCCGAGGCACGATGGCTACACCTTC. It yields the protein CASSGGPRHDGYTF.

V gene TRBV27 combines with J gene TRBJ1-5; no reliable D call. The germline CDR1 and CDR2 sequences are MNHEY and SMNVEV (reference sequence). The CDR3 totals 14 residues. The germline V and J ends were trimmed by 5 bases and 1 base, with 9 bases remaining between them. The CDR3 sequence is CASSPHLSNQPQHF. CDR3 coding DNA: TGTGCCAGCAGTCCACACTTAAGCAATCAGCCCCAGCATTTT.

The chain has TRBV5-1 and TRBJ2-5; TRBD2 aligns across 9 bases. Unmatched junction bases numbered 6, after V lost 1 base and J lost 5 bases. The CDR3 contains 15 residues. The germline V gene encodes CDR1 SGHRS and CDR2 YFSETQ. The chain's CDR3 is CASSLLSGRVETQYF. The DNA for the CDR3 is TGCGCCAGCAGCTTGCTTAGCGGGAGAGTGGAGACCCAGTACTTC.

The chain combines TRBV7-9 with TRBJ2-5; D might be TRBD2 (6 bases). CDR1 is SEHNR, CDR2 FQNEAQ, per germline (reference sequence). V was shortened by 1 base and J by 5 bases, with 14 bases between the two germline ends. The CDR3 runs 15 residues. The CDR3 nucleotides read TGTGCCAGCAGCTTAGTGTCCGGGAGTAGGGAGACCCAGTACTTC. Translating gives CASSLVSGSRETQYF.

The gene calls are TRBV9 and TRBJ2-5; a possible D gene is TRBD2 (6 bases). The germline V and J ends were trimmed by 4 bases and 5 bases, with 18 bases remaining between them. The CDR3 is 15 residues long. Per germline, CDR1 SGDLS and CDR2 YYNGEE. The CDR3, as DNA: TGTGCCAGCAGCCCGGGGGTTAGGCTCGGGGAGACCCAGTACTTC. Translated, it gives CASSPGVRLGETQYF.